This paragraph reports one T cell receptor beta chain. Its specificity is not known. Method: immunoSEQ multiplex PCR; TCRdb's copy keeps in-frame clones and lacks some. In the table there are around 91,000 clones, around 90% of which are singletons. The sample is drawn from a study of T cells in localized non-small cell lung cancer. This CDR3 region has 11 residues. Trimming pared 6 bases from V and 0 bases from J, leaving 1 base between. Germline CDR1 reads MGHDK; CDR2 reads SYGVNS. Findings of the study overall: The highest T cell clonality was in uninvolved adjacent lung, above tumor. Higher T cell density in the blood was associated with longer overall survival, whereas higher adjacent-lung clonality associated with shorter survival. Of the top 100 tumor clones, median around 62 were in adjacent lung, 25 to 30 among its top 100. Only one tumor region went through sequencing, so heterogeneity may still be there.

The starting material was peripheral blood, obtained before any cancer treatment. This sequence joins TRBV25-1 and TRBJ2-3; D is ambiguous. This TCR was recovered from a man between 40 and 70 years old with stage I squamous cell lung carcinoma. The CDR3 DNA sequence: TGTGCCAGCAGGAGCACAGATACGCAGTATTTT. Translation: CASRSTDTQYF. The entire variable domain, with the rest obtained from reference TRBV25-1 and TRBJ2-3, is as follows: EADIYQTPRYLVIGTGKKITLECSQTMGHDKMYWYQQDPGMELHLIHYSYGVNSTEKGDLSSESTVSRIRTEHFPLTLESARPSHTSQYLCASRSTDTQYFGPGTRLTVL.